Below, 26 T cell receptor beta chains from the same sample are listed, as sequenced in a study of blood T cell repertoires in COVID-19. Libraries were prepared by immunoSEQ multiplex PCR; TCRdb keeps only in-frame clonotypes and omits some of them. The top ten hold roughly 3.9% of the sample, which has roughly 150,000 clones, roughly 80% seen once. The sequenced sample was peripheral blood. These receptors came from an elderly woman with acute or convalescent COVID-19.

About this clone itself: Other DNA sequences in this specimen translate into the identical CDR3. This chain joins TRBV18 and TRBJ2-3; TRBD1 might be the D (6 bases). This CDR3 is 15 amino acids long. Germline CDR1 is KGHSH and CDR2 is LQKENI. The V end was cut by 6 bases, the J end by 3 bases, with 16 bases between. DNA for the CDR3: TGTGCCAGCTCCCCTTTACAGGGAAGGACAGATACGCAGTATTTT. Protein: CASSPLQGRTDTQYF.

The chain is built from TRBV29-1 and TRBJ2-3; TRBD2 agrees at 12 bases. Germline loops: CDR1 SQVTM, CDR2 ANQGSEA. This CDR3 has 19 residues. J was trimmed by 0 bases and V by 3 bases; bases with no gene match: 13. In nucleotides, the CDR3 is TGCAGCGTTGACTTACTATGGGCTAGCGGGGGGGCAAGCACAGATACGCAGTATTTT. It encodes CSVDLLWASGGASTDTQYF.

In this sample, this clone turned up a few times. This rearrangement joins TRBV7-9 to TRBJ1-4; 8 positions agree with TRBD1. The junction had 10 bases not matched to a gene; V was cut back by 9 bases and J by 4 bases. The CDR3 contains 15 residues. Germline V lookup: CDR1 SEHNR, CDR2 FQNEAQ (reference sequence). This CDR3 reads CASLPNRGGNEKLFF. The CDR3, as DNA: TGTGCCAGTCTACCCAACAGGGGGGGTAATGAAAAACTGTTTTTT.

The genes are TRBV3-1 (or the pseudogene TRBV3-2) and TRBJ1-1; D is ambiguous. CDR1 is LGHDT and CDR2 is YNNKEL in the germline V gene (reference sequence). The ends were cut back, 0 bases at V and 1 base at J, with 6 bases in the middle. This CDR3 spans 14 amino acids. The DNA for the CDR3 is TGTGCCAGCAGCCAAGAGAGTCGGAACACTGAAGCTTTCTTT. Amino acid sequence: CASSQESRNTEAFF.

The chain couples TRBV29-1 to TRBJ2-1; TRBD1 agrees at 7 bases. Germline trimming cut 3 bases from V and 3 bases from J; bases unmatched to any gene: 5. The germline V gene encodes CDR1 SQVTM and CDR2 ANQGSEA. This CDR3 has 14 amino acids. CDR3 bases: TGCAGCGTTGAGAGGGGGCTAAACTACAATGAGCAGTTCTTC. It encodes CSVERGLNYNEQFF.

This clone was detected a few times. The chain employs TRBV2 and TRBJ1-5, with unresolved D. CDR1 and CDR2 from the germline V gene are SNHLY and FYNNEI. The V end lost 4 bases, the J end lost 1 base, and 5 bases lay between the germline ends. This CDR3 comprises 13 residues. The CDR3 is CASSVQSNQPQHF. The DNA of the CDR3 is TGTGCCAGCAGTGTACAGAGCAATCAGCCCCAGCATTTT.

The CDR3 nucleotides are TGTGCCAGCAGCCAGGGACTAGCGGAAAGCACAGATACGCAGTATTTT. Amino acid sequence: CASSQGLAESTDTQYF. V usage is TRBV3-1 (or the pseudogene TRBV3-2) and J usage is TRBJ2-3; TRBD2 agrees at 11 bases. The trim removed 3 bases at V and 0 bases at J, leaving 2 bases unmatched. Germline V gene sequence: CDR1 LGHDT, CDR2 YNNKEL (reference sequence). This CDR3 contains 16 residues.

V is TRBV5-1 and J is TRBJ1-2; D is unresolved. The germline CDR1 and CDR2 sequences are SGHRS and YFSETQ. The CDR3 loop spans 12 amino acids. Trimming removed 0 bases from V and 5 bases from J, with 5 bases in between. CDR3 sequence (DNA): TGCGCCAGCAGCTTGGCAGGTTATGGCTACACCTTC. Amino acid sequence: CASSLAGYGYTF.

The rearrangement links TRBV2 to TRBJ1-5, with 7 bases identical to TRBD1. Germline-derived CDR1 and CDR2 are SNHLY and FYNNEI. V was clipped by 4 bases and J by 1 base; unmatched bases: 4. The CDR3 sequence is 15 residues long. This CDR3 reads CASSGDSLSNQPQHF. CDR3 nucleotides: TGTGCCAGCAGTGGGGACAGCCTGAGCAATCAGCCCCAGCATTTT.

This clone was seen a handful of times. The rearrangement uses TRBV2 and TRBJ2-1, with 9 nucleotides matching TRBD2. This CDR3 comprises 18 residues. J was trimmed by 0 bases and V by 7 bases; bases with no gene match: 13. Germline values: CDR1 SNHLY, CDR2 FYNNEI. This chain's CDR3 is CASNPGSGRLSSYNEQFF. CDR3 DNA: TGTGCCAGCAACCCCGGCAGCGGGAGGCTGAGCTCCTACAATGAGCAGTTCTTC.

The chain uses TRBV5-1 and TRBJ2-5; TRBD1 is a possible D gene (6 bases). This CDR3 has 16 amino acids. The V gene lost 4 bases and the J gene lost 7 bases, with 23 bases spanning the gap. Germline-derived CDR1 and CDR2 are SGHRS and YFSETQ. The CDR3 reads CASSVTEDGAQGTQYF. In nucleotides, the CDR3 is TGCGCCAGCAGCGTGACGGAGGATGGGGCACAGGGGACCCAGTACTTC.

This rearrangement joins TRBV6-5 to TRBJ2-5, with 8 bases fitting TRBD2. CDR1 and CDR2 from the germline V gene are MNHEY and SVGAGI. The CDR3 runs to 14 residues. With V trimmed by 6 bases and J by 4 bases, 7 bases remained unmatched. The DNA of the CDR3 is TGTGCCAGCAGCGGGGGGACTAGAGGAGAGACCCAGTACTTC. It yields the protein CASSGGTRGETQYF.

CDR3 protein: CASSPDRDNSPLHF. The CDR3 DNA is TGTGCCAGCAGTCCCGACAGGGATAATTCACCCCTCCACTTT. The chain carries TRBV28 and TRBJ1-6; TRBD1 agrees at 7 bases. The CDR3 totals 14 residues. CDR1 is MDHEN, CDR2 SYDVKM, per germline. J gave up 5 bases and V 5 bases, and 3 bases lay outside the gene matches. Combining the CDR3 with reference TRBV28 and TRBJ1-6 gives the whole variable domain DVKVTQSSRYLVKRTGEKVFLECVQDMDHENMFWYRQDPGLGLRLIYFSYDVKMKEKGDIPEGYSVSREKKERFSLILESASTNQTSMYLCASSPDRDNSPLHFGNGTRLTVT.

This clone was recorded a few times. V gene TRBV28 combines with J gene TRBJ1-1; D might be TRBD1 (5 bases). In germline, CDR1 is MDHEN, CDR2 SYDVKM. The ends were cut back, 2 bases at V and 9 bases at J, with 10 bases in the middle. CDR3 size: 12 residues. The CDR3 sequence: CASSLSQGKAFF. DNA for the CDR3: TGTGCCAGCAGTTTAAGCCAGGGAAAAGCTTTCTTT. Looking up the rest from reference TRBV28 and TRBJ1-1 gives the full variable domain: DVKVTQSSRYLVKRTGEKVFLECVQDMDHENMFWYRQDPGLGLRLIYFSYDVKMKEKGDIPEGYSVSREKKERFSLILESASTNQTSMYLCASSLSQGKAFFGQGTRLTVV.

CDR3: CASSLDHRETNEKLFF. As DNA, the CDR3 is TGTGCCAGCAGTTTAGACCACAGGGAAACTAATGAAAAACTGTTTTTT. This chain links TRBV9 with TRBJ1-4; TRBD1 is a possible D gene (6 bases). V was pared by 5 bases and J by 1 base, with 15 bases between. The CDR3 is made up of 16 amino acids. Germline CDR1 reads SGDLS; CDR2 reads YYNGEE.

The rearrangement joins TRBV27 to TRBJ1-4; tentatively, D is TRBD1 (5 bases). V dropped 3 bases and J dropped 3 bases, with 8 bases sitting between them. The germline V gene encodes CDR1 MNHEY and CDR2 SMNVEV (reference sequence). The CDR3 length is 14 residues. CDR3 bases: TGTGCCAGCAGTTTTGCGGGGGCTAATGAAAAACTGTTTTTT. Translation: CASSFAGANEKLFF.

This chain joins TRBV19 and TRBJ2-1; TRBD1 agrees at 8 bases. J lost 0 bases, V lost 4 bases, and 11 bases had no gene match. CDR1 is LNHDA and CDR2 is SQIVND in the germline V gene (reference sequence). This CDR3 spans 18 amino acids. CDR3 region: CASSKRPRTGSSYNEQFF. CDR3 bases: TGTGCCAGTAGTAAAAGGCCCCGGACAGGGAGCTCCTACAATGAGCAGTTCTTC.

This chain uses TRBV5-1 with TRBJ2-3, with 8 bases matching TRBD2. The CDR3 is 17 residues long. The germline V gene has CDR1 SGHRS and CDR2 YFSETQ. The V and J ends lost 4 bases and 0 bases, in that order; junction bases with no gene match: 10. The DNA for the CDR3 is TGCGCCAGCAGCCCTCGGGGGCGGGGGGCGAGCACAGATACGCAGTATTTT. As protein: CASSPRGRGASTDTQYF.

The rearrangement links TRBV9 to TRBJ2-3; maybe TRBD1 (5 bases). This CDR3 is 16 amino acids long. Germline CDR1 SGDLS, CDR2 YYNGEE. Trimming shortened V by 0 bases and J by 0 bases, and 11 bases separated the two germline ends. Here the CDR3 DNA reads TGTGCCAGCAGCGTAGCTTGGCAGGGAAGCACAGATACGCAGTATTTT. This translates into CASSVAWQGSTDTQYF.

The gene calls are TRBV4-1 and TRBJ1-4; D ambiguous. Germline V gene sequence: CDR1 MGHRA, CDR2 YSYEKL. Between the trimmed V and J ends, which lost 7 bases and 6 bases, there was a span of 18 bases. CDR3 size: 15 residues. DNA for the CDR3: TGCGCCAGCAACCCAGAGCCAGTGGTGTATGAAAAACTGTTTTTT. Residues: CASNPEPVVYEKLFF.

This clone has ten or more counts. The chain carries TRBV21-1 and TRBJ1-2; the table assigns TRBD1, which was not confirmed against the DNA. TRBV21-1 represents a pseudogene. The CDR3 has 15 amino acids. DNA for the CDR3: TGTGCCAGCAGCAACGAGGACAGGGCGGGGGATGGCTACACCTTC. It is translated as CASSNEDRAGDGYTF.

J is TRBJ2-3 and V is TRBV9; weak D call: TRBD2 (5 bases). Germline lookup yields CDR1 SGDLS and CDR2 YYNGEE. With 3 bases removed from V and 2 bases from J, the gap between germline ends came to 13 bases. CDR3 length: 15 residues. The chain's CDR3 is CASSAGIGPTDTQYF. DNA of the CDR3: TGTGCCAGCAGCGCCGGGATAGGCCCCACAGATACGCAGTATTTT.

The J gene is TRBJ2-7, the V gene TRBV11-2; D possibly corresponds to TRBD1 (5 bases). The CDR3 runs 14 residues. V gave up 5 bases and J gave up 1 base, with 12 bases separating them. CDR1 SGHAT and CDR2 FQNNGV come from the germline V gene. The DNA of the CDR3 is TGTGCCAGCAGCCCCACCCAGGGTTCCTACGAGCAGTACTTC. It specifies CASSPTQGSYEQYF.

The chain has TRBV5-8 and TRBJ1-6, with 10 bases lining up with TRBD1. CDR3 length equals 15 residues. Germline assignment: CDR1 SGHTS and CDR2 YDEGEE. With 1 base clipped from V and 10 bases from J, the junction kept 5 bases outside the gene matches. CDR3 sequence: CASSLHGTGVSPLHF. The CDR3 bases are TGTGCCAGCAGCTTGCACGGGACAGGGGTATCACCCCTCCACTTT.

Turning to this clone: One end of the junction varies from germline; a read error may be responsible. The chain couples TRBV28 to TRBJ1-2, with D maybe TRBD1 (6 bases). The CDR3 covers 15 residues. CDR1 MDHEN and CDR2 SYDVKM come from the germline V gene. In nucleotides, the CDR3 is TGTGCCAGCCGTTTTAGTGGGGGCGGCAACTATGGCTACACCTTC. Translating gives CASRFSGGGNYGYTF.

This clone was picked up one time. Different DNA sequences within this sample yield the same CDR3. The chain recombines TRBV27 with TRBJ1-1; 9 bases line up with TRBD1. The J segment lost 4 bases and the V segment lost 0 bases, leaving 6 bases of the junction unmatched. Germline CDR1 reads MNHEY; CDR2 reads SMNVEV (reference sequence). This CDR3 is 16 amino acids long. CDR3 in amino acids: CASSLSRQGGGTEAFF. Written as DNA, the CDR3 is TGTGCCAGCAGTTTATCCAGACAGGGGGGAGGCACTGAAGCTTTCTTT.